Listed below are T cell receptor beta chains from one sample, sequenced in a study of T cells after yellow fever vaccination. TCRdb passed the 5' RACE reads through MiXCR, listing each CDR3 protein once. The sample shows 300,000 or so distinct CDR3 sequences, roughly 8.6% of them seen only once. This specimen consisted of PBMCs, obtained about 49 days after the first yellow fever vaccination. The receptor source for this set is a man between 18 and 29 years old who received the YFV17D yellow fever vaccine. CDR3s include the opening cysteine and the closing phenylalanine or tryptophan. The D gene is left open where the match is weak. Part of the rows lack a size; the others show once, few, many or a class for expanded clones.

v_gene,j_gene,abundance,d_gene,len,CDR3nt,CDR3aa
TRBV20-1,TRBJ1-5,few,-,15,TGCAGTGCTAGCAGGGACCCCCATAGCAATCAGCCCCAGCATTTT,CSASRDPHSNQPQHF
TRBV4-1,TRBJ2-2,few,-,11,TGCGCCAGCAGCCAATATGTCGAGCTGTTTTTT,CASSQYVELFF
TRBV9,TRBJ1-3,-,-,17,TGTGCCAGCAGCACCCGGACAGATATAACCTCTGGAAACACCATATATTTT,CASSTRTDITSGNTIYF
TRBV5-5,TRBJ2-3,few,-,15,TGTGCCAGCAGCCTGTGGAGAGCAGCGAGAGATACGCAGTATTTT,CASSLWRAARDTQYF
TRBV20-1,TRBJ1-1,-,-,12,TGCAGTGCTAGAATGAAGGGCACTGAAGCTTTCTTT,CSARMKGTEAFF
TRBV6-1,TRBJ1-2,few,-,15,TGTGCCAGCAGTGAAGGGCGTACAGTAAACTATGGCTACACCTTC,CASSEGRTVNYGYTF
TRBV12-3/TRBV12-4,TRBJ2-6,-,-,14,TGTGCCAGCAGTTATACAGCTGGGGCCAACGTCCTGACTTTC,CASSYTAGANVLTF
TRBV4-2,TRBJ1-2,many,-,14,TGTGCCAGCAGCCAAGTCGCGGAAGTTTATGGCTACACCTTC,CASSQVAEVYGYTF
TRBV20-1,TRBJ2-3,few,-,16,TGCTGTGCTAGGCACGCCGGGGCGGCTAGCACAGATACGCAGTATTTT,CCARHAGAASTDTQYF
TRBV12-3/TRBV12-4,TRBJ1-5,few,-,12,TGTGCCAGCAGGACAAATGAGGGGCCCCAGCATTTT,CASRTNEGPQHF
TRBV6-1,TRBJ2-2,few,TRBD2,17,TGTGCCAGCAGTCGATCGGGACTAGCGGGGAACACCGGGGAGCTGTTTTTT,CASSRSGLAGNTGELFF
TRBV6-5,TRBJ1-3,few,-,17,TGTGCCAGCAGTTACTCGACGACAGGCAGCTCTGGAAACACCATATATTTT,CASSYSTTGSSGNTIYF
TRBV6-1,TRBJ1-5,-,-,15,TGTGCCAGCATCGGAGACACTGCTAGCAATCAGCCCCAGCATTTT,CASIGDTASNQPQHF
TRBV7-8,TRBJ1-2,few,-,15,TGTGCCAGCAGCTTAGTGGTCGGGGGACACTATGGCTACACCTTC,CASSLVVGGHYGYTF
TRBV6-1,TRBJ2-3,few,TRBD2,15,TGTGCCGGAGAGACTAGCGGGGGGCAGGAAGATACGCAGTATTTT,CAGETSGGQEDTQYF
TRBV19,TRBJ2-7,few,-,14,TGTGCCAGTAAGAAGGCGGAAGGTACCTACGAGCAGTACTTC,CASKKAEGTYEQYF